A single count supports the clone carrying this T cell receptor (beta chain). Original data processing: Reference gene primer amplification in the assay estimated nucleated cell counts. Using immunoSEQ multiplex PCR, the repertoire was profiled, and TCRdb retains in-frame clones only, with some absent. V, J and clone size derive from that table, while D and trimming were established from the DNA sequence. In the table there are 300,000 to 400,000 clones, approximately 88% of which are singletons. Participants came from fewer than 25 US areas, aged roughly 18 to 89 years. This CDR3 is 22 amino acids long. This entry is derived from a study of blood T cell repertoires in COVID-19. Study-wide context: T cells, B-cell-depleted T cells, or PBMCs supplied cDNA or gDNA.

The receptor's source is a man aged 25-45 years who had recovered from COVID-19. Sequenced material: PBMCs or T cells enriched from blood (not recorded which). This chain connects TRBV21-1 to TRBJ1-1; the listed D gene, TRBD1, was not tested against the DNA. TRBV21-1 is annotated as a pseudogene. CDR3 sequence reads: CASSKPRRVGEIGRGRRTEAFF. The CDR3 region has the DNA TGTGCCAGCAGCAAGCCCAGGCGGGTGGGTGAGATAGGCAGGGGGCGAAGGACTGAAGCTTTCTTT.